Each of the 28 T cell receptor beta chains below was sequenced from the same sample in a study of cytomegalovirus exposure and HLA in healthy donors. PCR primers comprised 60 Vbeta and 13 Jbeta primers. Some clones are missing from TCRdb's copy, which holds only in-frame ones; the method was immunoSEQ multiplex PCR. Seen here are under 150,000 clones, around 83% observed once, and the top ten hold roughly 7.7%. The sample comprised PBMCs. Every receptor here comes from a woman aged 45-60 years in good health and CMV-seropositive.

The gene calls are TRBV11-2 and TRBJ2-7; tentative D call: TRBD1 (5 bases). Per germline, CDR1 SGHAT and CDR2 FQNNGV. This CDR3 is built from 16 residues. V was trimmed by 5 bases and J by 0 bases, leaving 17 bases between them. The DNA for the CDR3 is TGTGCCAGCAGCGCCCCGTGGGGCCGCTCCTCCTACGAGCAGTACTTC. It codes for CASSAPWGRSSYEQYF.

Remarks on this clone: At one end the junction does not follow the germline gene, possibly because of a read error. This chain links TRBV15 with TRBJ2-5; 10 bases are shared with TRBD2. CDR1 and CDR2 (germline): LNHNV, YYDKDF (reference sequence). This CDR3 is 17 amino acids long. The CDR3 DNA sequence: TGTGCCACCAGCAGAAAGAAGACTAGCGGGTACCAGGAGACCCAGTACTTC. Its protein product is CATSRKKTSGYQETQYF.

The chain combines TRBV30 with TRBJ1-4; D is ambiguous. Trimming stripped 0 bases from V and 5 bases from J, with 13 bases between. The CDR3 totals 15 residues. The germline gives CDR1 GTSNPN, CDR2 SVGIG (reference sequence). The CDR3 region is CAWSVRRASNEKLFF. The CDR3 DNA is TGTGCCTGGAGTGTACGCCGAGCCTCCAATGAAAAACTGTTTTTT. The variable domain in full, completed from reference TRBV30 and TRBJ1-4, reads SQTIHQWPATLVQPVGSPLSLECTVEGTSNPNLYWYRQAAGRGLQLLFYSVGIGQISSEVPQNLSASRPQDRQFILSSKKLLLSDSGFYLCAWSVRRASNEKLFFGSGTQLSVL.

The sample holds one count of this clone. The chain carries TRBV29-1 and TRBJ2-7; 7 nucleotides agree with TRBD1. The germline V gene encodes CDR1 SQVTM and CDR2 ANQGSEA. The CDR3 contains 15 residues. Trimming removed 0 bases from V and 0 bases from J; junction bases left unmatched: 5. CDR3 residues: CSVEERDSGSYEQYF. The CDR3 region has the DNA TGCAGCGTTGAAGAACGGGACAGCGGCTCCTACGAGCAGTACTTC.

A single count supports this clone. The chain is built from TRBV30 and TRBJ1-2; D perhaps matches TRBD1 (5 bases). The CDR3 has 15 residues. The V end was cut by 0 bases, the J end by 2 bases, with 13 bases between. Germline V CDR1 and CDR2: GTSNPN, SVGIG (reference sequence). CDR3 nucleotides: TGTGCCTGGAGTGTTCTGACAGTTGAAAACTATGGCTACACCTTC. It codes for CAWSVLTVENYGYTF.

V is TRBV29-1 and J is TRBJ2-7; 7 nucleotides match TRBD1. Trimming at V came to 1 base and at J to 0 bases, leaving 3 bases not matched to a gene. Germline V gene lookup returns CDR1 SQVTM and CDR2 ANQGSEA. The CDR3 runs to 14 residues. The CDR3 coding sequence is TGCAGCGTTGAAGGTGGGACAGCCTCCTACGAGCAGTACTTC. Amino acids: CSVEGGTASYEQYF.

The chain is built from TRBV6-5 and TRBJ2-1; 9 nucleotides agree with TRBD2. Unmatched junction bases numbered 8, after V lost 5 bases and J lost 6 bases. The CDR3 totals 15 residues. Germline-derived CDR1 and CDR2 are MNHEY and SVGAGI. CDR3 DNA: TGTGCCAGCAGTCGGCGAGAGACTAGCGGCAATGAGCAGTTCTTC. Translation: CASSRRETSGNEQFF.

The chain links TRBV11-2 to TRBJ1-2; tentative D call: TRBD1 (5 bases). Germline V gene lookup returns CDR1 SGHAT and CDR2 FQNNGV. CDR3 length: 14 residues. Trimming removed 5 bases from V and 0 bases from J, with 10 bases in between. The CDR3 here is CASSLWGANYGYTF. The CDR3, as DNA: TGTGCCAGCAGCCTATGGGGGGCTAACTATGGCTACACCTTC.

The genes are TRBV30 and TRBJ2-7; possibly TRBD2 for D (5 bases). The CDR3 length is 13 residues. Germline CDR1 GTSNPN, CDR2 SVGIG (reference sequence). With 2 bases removed from V and 4 bases from J, the gap between germline ends came to 12 bases. Here the CDR3 DNA reads TGTGCCTGGAGTCGTGACCGGGGTTACGAGCAGTACTTC. Translated: CAWSRDRGYEQYF.

CDR3 in amino acids: CASSQPMDRINEQFF. For the CDR3, the DNA is TGCGCCAGCAGCCAACCTATGGACAGGATCAATGAGCAGTTCTTC. The chain joins TRBV4-1 to TRBJ2-1; 7 bases fit TRBD1. Germline V gives CDR1 MGHRA, CDR2 YSYEKL. The V and J ends lost 2 bases and 6 bases, in that order; junction bases with no gene match: 7. This CDR3 comprises 15 residues.

The chain recombines TRBV6-4 with TRBJ1-1; TRBD1 aligns across 10 bases. V was clipped by 7 bases and J by 5 bases; unmatched bases: 7. There are 14 residues in the CDR3. CDR1 and CDR2 from the germline V gene are MRHNA and SNTAGT. The CDR3 loop is CASKPDRGSTEAFF. CDR3 coding DNA: TGTGCCAGCAAGCCGGACAGGGGGTCAACTGAAGCTTTCTTT.

The V call is TRBV7-2, the J call TRBJ2-5, with TRBD2 identical over 10 bases. Germline assignment: CDR1 SGHTA and CDR2 FQGNSA. The CDR3 covers 15 residues. Trimming cost V 3 bases and J 5 bases; bases outside gene matches: 6. CDR3 region: CASSFQRGGGETQYF. In DNA, the CDR3 is TGTGCCAGCAGCTTCCAGCGGGGGGGCGGCGAGACCCAGTACTTC.

The gene calls are TRBV5-1 and TRBJ2-7; the match to TRBD2 covers 11 bases. V shed 6 bases, J shed 3 bases, and the junction held 5 bases outside the gene matches. CDR1 is SGHRS, CDR2 YFSETQ, per germline. The CDR3 contains 14 residues. CDR3: CASTSGTSGYEQYF. The CDR3 DNA follows: TGCGCCAGCACCTCCGGGACTAGCGGCTACGAGCAGTACTTC.

The rearrangement joins TRBV29-1 to TRBJ2-1; no clear D gene. Germline V CDR1 and CDR2: SQVTM, ANQGSEA. The V end was cut by 5 bases, the J end by 13 bases, with 12 bases between. The length of the CDR3 is 10 residues. CDR3 DNA sequence: TGCAGCGTTTTGCTCGAGGTTCAGTTCTTC. Amino acids: CSVLLEVQFF.

V and J are TRBV11-2 and TRBJ2-3, with TRBD2 identical over 8 bases. Germline CDR1 is SGHAT and CDR2 is FQNNGV. The CDR3 consists of 17 residues. With 1 base clipped from V and 6 bases from J, the junction kept 12 bases outside the gene matches. Written as DNA, the CDR3 is TGTGCCAGCAGCTTAGGAGCGGGGGCCACCACTAGGGATACGCAGTATTTT. Protein sequence: CASSLGAGATTRDTQYF.

The chain employs TRBV7-2 and TRBJ2-5, with TRBD2 identical over 7 bases. The CDR3 spans 13 residues. V gave up 5 bases and J gave up 1 base; unmatched junction bases: 1. Germline CDR1 reads SGHTA; CDR2 reads FQGNSA. CDR3 nucleotides: TGTGCCAGCAGCCAGCGGGGCCAAGAGACCCAGTACTTC. The encoded protein is CASSQRGQETQYF.

The chain recombines TRBV4-3 with TRBJ2-1; unclear D gene. The CDR3 is 16 residues long. V was trimmed by 1 base and J by 0 bases, leaving 10 bases between them. Germline assignment: CDR1 LGHNA and CDR2 YSLEER. CDR3 sequence reads: CASSQGYESSYNEQFF. The CDR3 nucleotides read TGCGCCAGCAGCCAAGGGTATGAGAGCTCCTACAATGAGCAGTTCTTC.

The J gene is TRBJ1-1, the V gene TRBV6-5; TRBD1 agrees at 7 bases. The germline CDR1 and CDR2 sequences are MNHEY and SVGAGI. This CDR3 has 14 amino acids. The J segment lost 1 base and the V segment lost 6 bases, leaving 5 bases of the junction unmatched. The CDR3 DNA reads TGTGCCAGCAGGTTCCCAGGGGGGAACACTGAAGCTTTCTTT. This codes for CASRFPGGNTEAFF.

V usage is TRBV20-1 and J usage is TRBJ1-1, with TRBD1 as a possible D gene (5 bases). There are 11 residues in the CDR3. V gave up 6 bases and J gave up 7 bases, with 12 bases separating them. The V gene's germline CDR1 is DFQATT and CDR2 SNEGSKA (reference sequence). CDR3 amino acids: CSALRQIEAFF. CDR3 in DNA: TGCAGTGCCCTTCGACAGATTGAAGCTTTCTTT.

The chain recombines TRBV7-3 with TRBJ2-7; TRBD1 matches 7 bases. Germline CDR1 reads SGHTA; CDR2 reads FQGTGA. Trimming cost V 5 bases and J 2 bases; bases outside gene matches: 9. The CDR3 is 15 residues long. The DNA for the CDR3 is TGTGCCAGCAGCCCGGGACAGATACCCACCTACGAGCAGTACTTC. It specifies CASSPGQIPTYEQYF.

This clone was counted a single time. The chain uses TRBV5-1 and TRBJ1-4, with 10 bases aligning to TRBD1. There are 15 residues in the CDR3. J lost 8 bases, V lost 0 bases, and 4 bases had no gene match. Germline CDR1 is SGHRS and CDR2 is YFSETQ. In DNA form, the CDR3 reads TGCGCCAGCAGCTTGGCCCGGACAGGGGGAGAAAAACTGTTTTTT. This translates into CASSLARTGGEKLFF.

In DNA, the CDR3 is TGTGCCAGCAGCTATCTAGGACAGGGGGGCCCTCCAGAGCAGTTCTTC. Translating gives CASSYLGQGGPPEQFF. The J gene is TRBJ2-1, the V gene TRBV11-2, with TRBD1 matching 10 bases. The CDR3 totals 16 residues. Per germline, CDR1 SGHAT and CDR2 FQNNGV. The ends lost 4 bases at V and 10 bases at J; junction bases unmatched: 13.

The V gene is TRBV5-1, the J gene TRBJ2-7; 8 positions match TRBD2. The CDR3 has 16 amino acids. CDR1 is SGHRS, CDR2 YFSETQ, per germline. V shed 0 bases and J 1 base; nucleotides not matched to a gene: 6. CDR3: CASSLDPAGVSYEQYF. DNA for the CDR3: TGCGCCAGCAGCTTGGACCCAGCGGGGGTTTCCTACGAGCAGTACTTC.

V and J are TRBV10-3 and TRBJ1-1; D might be TRBD1 (5 bases). Germline CDR1 reads ENHRY; CDR2 reads SYGVKD. This CDR3 contains 16 residues. Trimming removed 4 bases from V and 1 base from J, with 16 bases in between. CDR3 region: CAISGRPGHANTEAFF. For the CDR3, the DNA is TGTGCCATCAGTGGCAGACCAGGACACGCGAACACTGAAGCTTTCTTT.

The chain employs TRBV7-8 and TRBJ1-1; D is uncertain. CDR1 and CDR2 from the germline V gene are SGHVS and FQNEAQ. V was clipped by 2 bases and J by 3 bases, with 10 bases between them. The CDR3 contains 14 residues. The CDR3 is CASSLSHSYTEAFF. The DNA of the CDR3 is TGTGCCAGCAGCTTATCTCACAGTTACACTGAAGCTTTCTTT.

The chain uses TRBV7-9 and TRBJ2-1; 11 nucleotides align to TRBD2. The ends lost 3 bases at V and 0 bases at J; junction bases unmatched: 1. Germline V CDR1 and CDR2: SEHNR, FQNEAQ (reference sequence). CDR3 size: 16 residues. This CDR3 is CASSFSGRASYNEQFF. The CDR3 coding sequence is TGTGCCAGCAGCTTTAGCGGGAGGGCCTCCTACAATGAGCAGTTCTTC.

The genes are TRBV5-6 and TRBJ1-4; D gene uncertain. The germline V gene encodes CDR1 SGHDT and CDR2 YYEEEE. This CDR3 comprises 15 residues. Trimming pared 1 base from V and 0 bases from J, leaving 7 bases between. This chain's CDR3 is CASSLRRSTNEKLFF. Written as DNA, the CDR3 is TGTGCCAGCAGCTTGAGGAGATCAACTAATGAAAAACTGTTTTTT.

There are a few counts of this clone. The V and J genes are TRBV21-1 and TRBJ1-1; the D call in the table, TRBD1, was not verified against the DNA. TRBV21-1 corresponds to a pseudogene. The CDR3 totals 13 residues. CDR3 region: CASSKDRDTEAFF. The DNA of the CDR3 is TGTGCCAGCAGCAAAGACAGGGACACTGAAGCTTTCTTT.